The 27 T cell receptor beta chains given below trace back to one sample, sequenced in a study of cytomegalovirus exposure and HLA in healthy donors. The repertoire was sequenced with immunoSEQ multiplex PCR; TCRdb's copy has only in-frame clones and lacks some. The sample holds about 56,000 clones, approximately 95% seen once. The sequenced sample consisted of PBMCs. All receptors come from a woman in her late teens or twenties in good health and CMV-seronegative.

V is TRBV4-1 and J is TRBJ1-5; TRBD1 is a possible D gene (5 bases). V gave up 4 bases and J gave up 6 bases, with 16 bases separating them. This CDR3 is 15 amino acids long. The V gene's germline CDR1 is MGHRA and CDR2 YSYEKL. CDR3 residues: CASSPILGGVQPQHF. The CDR3 nucleotides read TGCGCCAGCAGCCCCATATTGGGGGGGGTTCAGCCCCAGCATTTT.

The V and J genes are TRBV5-1 and TRBJ2-5, with 7 bases lining up with TRBD1. This CDR3 is 14 amino acids long. The trim removed 4 bases at V and 4 bases at J, leaving 7 bases unmatched. The germline V gene encodes CDR1 SGHRS and CDR2 YFSETQ. DNA of the CDR3: TGCGCCAGCAGCCCCGGGTCAGGGGGAGAGACCCAGTACTTC. Translated: CASSPGSGGETQYF.

This sequence joins TRBV14 and TRBJ2-7; 7 positions agree with TRBD2. The CDR3 consists of 16 residues. With 0 bases clipped from V and 2 bases from J, the junction kept 7 bases outside the gene matches. Germline values: CDR1 SGHDN, CDR2 FVKESK. CDR3 DNA sequence: TGTGCCAGCAGCCAAGATAGGGCGGGAGAAGCCTACGAGCAGTACTTC. It codes for CASSQDRAGEAYEQYF.

The chain carries TRBV11-2 and TRBJ2-1; 7 nucleotides line up with TRBD1. The V gene's germline CDR1 is SGHAT and CDR2 FQNNGV. Trimming cost V 4 bases and J 0 bases; bases outside gene matches: 9. The CDR3 is 17 amino acids. The CDR3 DNA reads TGTGCCAGCAGCTCCGGGGTCTGGGACAGCTCCTACAATGAGCAGTTCTTC. Encoded protein: CASSSGVWDSSYNEQFF. Full variable domain (missing parts from reference TRBV11-2 and TRBJ2-1): EAGVAQSPRYKIIEKRQSVAFWCNPISGHATLYWYQQILGQGPKLLIQFQNNGVVDDSQLPKDRFSAERLKGVDSTLKIQPAKLEDSAVYLCASSSGVWDSSYNEQFFGPGTRLTVL.

This clone was observed once. CDR3 in DNA: TGTGCCAGCTCACCTGGGCTGGGTAGGTACACTGAAGCTTTCTTT. This gives the protein CASSPGLGRYTEAFF. The chain is built from TRBV18 and TRBJ1-1; no reliable D call. The length of the CDR3 is 15 residues. From germline, CDR1 is KGHSH and CDR2 LQKENI. V shed 3 bases and J shed 3 bases, with 14 bases lying between them.

The chain has TRBV5-4 and TRBJ1-2, with no clear D. This CDR3 spans 12 amino acids. Germline CDR1 reads SGHNT; CDR2 reads YYREEE (reference sequence). V was shortened by 0 bases and J by 8 bases, with 8 bases between the two germline ends. CDR3 in amino acids: CASSLAGNGYTF. As DNA, the CDR3 is TGTGCCAGCAGCTTGGCGGGGAACGGCTACACCTTC.

The chain couples TRBV9 to TRBJ2-6, with 9 bases lining up with TRBD1. Germline trimming cut 3 bases from V and 11 bases from J; bases unmatched to any gene: 9. The CDR3 consists of 15 residues. Germline CDR1 is SGDLS and CDR2 is YYNGEE. The CDR3 nucleotides are TGTGCCAGCAGCGCCTACAGGGGGCGCTTCGACGTCCTGACTTTC. This sequence encodes CASSAYRGRFDVLTF.

This rearrangement joins TRBV6-1 to TRBJ1-6; 11 bases are a match to TRBD1. J lost 9 bases, V lost 5 bases, and 6 bases had no gene match. Germline CDR1 is MNHNS and CDR2 is SASEGT. There are 15 residues in the CDR3. As DNA, the CDR3 is TGTGCCAGCAGTCCATCCGGGACAGGGGGTTCACCCCTCCACTTT. Translating gives CASSPSGTGGSPLHF.

The genes are TRBV27 and TRBJ2-5; 8 bases map to TRBD2. CDR3 length: 16 residues. J was trimmed by 5 bases and V by 2 bases; bases with no gene match: 10. CDR1 and CDR2 (germline): MNHEY, SMNVEV (reference sequence). CDR3 bases: TGTGCCAGCAGTTTAGGTTCTCGGGGGGGCGAGGAGACCCAGTACTTC. Its protein product is CASSLGSRGGEETQYF.

The rearrangement uses TRBV25-1 and TRBJ1-3; D perhaps matches TRBD1 (6 bases). The CDR3 spans 15 residues. Germline CDR1 is MGHDK and CDR2 is SYGVNS. The germline V and J ends were trimmed by 6 bases and 0 bases, with 12 bases remaining between them. In nucleotides, the CDR3 is TGTGCCAGCAGCACCGGGACAAACTCTGGAAACACCATATATTTT. Its translation: CASSTGTNSGNTIYF. Drawing the rest from reference TRBV25-1 and TRBJ1-3, the complete variable domain is EADIYQTPRYLVIGTGKKITLECSQTMGHDKMYWYQQDPGMELHLIHYSYGVNSTEKGDLSSESTVSRIRTEHFPLTLESARPSHTSQYLCASSTGTNSGNTIYFGEGSWLTVV.

This clone was picked up a small number of times. The genes are TRBV5-6 and TRBJ1-2, with a tentative D call TRBD1 (5 bases). The germline gives CDR1 SGHDT, CDR2 YYEEEE. The CDR3 is made up of 15 amino acids. V lost 0 bases and J 7 bases, leaving 16 bases between the germline ends. The CDR3 loop reads CASSLEKQGYSGYTF. The DNA for the CDR3 is TGTGCCAGCAGCTTGGAAAAGCAGGGTTACTCTGGCTACACCTTC.

The V gene is TRBV5-1, the J gene TRBJ1-3; D is uncertain. From germline, CDR1 is SGHRS and CDR2 YFSETQ. The V end was cut by 0 bases, the J end by 0 bases, with 10 bases between. The CDR3 is made up of 16 amino acids. In DNA form, the CDR3 reads TGCGCCAGCAGCTTGGGGCAGGCAATCTCTGGAAACACCATATATTTT. This gives the protein CASSLGQAISGNTIYF.

V and J are TRBV7-2 and TRBJ2-5; a possible D gene is TRBD2 (5 bases). V lost 4 bases, J lost 6 bases, and 12 bases lay in between. This CDR3 has 13 residues. CDR1 SGHTA and CDR2 FQGNSA come from the germline V gene. The CDR3 spells CASSSGKGKTQYF. The DNA of the CDR3 is TGTGCCAGCAGCTCCGGGAAAGGAAAGACCCAGTACTTC.

This chain links TRBV5-1 with TRBJ2-5, with a weak D call TRBD2 (5 bases). The CDR3 sequence is 14 residues long. The V end was cut by 0 bases, the J end by 2 bases, with 8 bases between. Germline lookup yields CDR1 SGHRS and CDR2 YFSETQ. The CDR3 bases are TGCGCCAGCAGCTTGGCTAGCCGACAAGAGACCCAGTACTTC. Encoded protein: CASSLASRQETQYF. The entire variable domain, with the rest obtained from reference TRBV5-1 and TRBJ2-5, is as follows: KAGVTQTPRYLIKTRGQQVTLSCSPISGHRSVSWYQQTPGQGLQFLFEYFSETQRNKGNFPGRFSGRQFSNSRSEMNVSTLELGDSALYLCASSLASRQETQYFGPGTRLLVL.

The chain combines TRBV9 with TRBJ1-2; D ambiguous. V lost 0 bases to trimming and J lost 8 bases, with 14 bases between them. Germline V CDR1 and CDR2: SGDLS, YYNGEE. There are 14 residues in the CDR3. CDR3 residues: CASSVDPRGSGYTF. Written as DNA, the CDR3 is TGTGCCAGCAGCGTAGACCCACGCGGGAGCGGCTACACCTTC.

V gene TRBV18 combines with J gene TRBJ2-7, with D possibly being TRBD1 (6 bases). V lost 2 bases to trimming and J lost 0 bases, with 8 bases between them. The length of the CDR3 is 14 residues. In germline, CDR1 is KGHSH, CDR2 LQKENI. The CDR3 coding sequence is TGTGCCAGCTCACCAACGGACAGCTCCTACGAGCAGTACGTC. It is translated as CASSPTDSSYEQYV.

The chain links TRBV5-4 to TRBJ1-1; TRBD1 matches 11 bases. Looked up from germline, CDR1 is SGHNT and CDR2 is YYREEE (reference sequence). The trim removed 4 bases at V and 3 bases at J, leaving 5 bases unmatched. The CDR3 has 15 amino acids. This CDR3 reads CASSPDRGLDTEAFF. CDR3 in DNA: TGTGCCAGCAGCCCGGACAGGGGGCTGGACACTGAAGCTTTCTTT.

V is TRBV18 and J is TRBJ2-2; D is perhaps TRBD1 (6 bases). This CDR3 spans 14 amino acids. Trimming removed 3 bases at V and 6 bases at J, with 11 bases between. The germline gives CDR1 KGHSH, CDR2 LQKENI. The CDR3 loop reads CASSPGPGAGELFF. In DNA, the CDR3 is TGTGCCAGCTCACCTGGTCCAGGGGCCGGGGAGCTGTTTTTT.

The CDR3 region has the DNA TGTGCCAGCAGACCCCCGGGGGGGGCAGAGACCCAGTACTTC. Translation gives CASRPPGGAETQYF. The V gene is TRBV7-9, the J gene TRBJ2-5; 8 bases agree with TRBD2. V was pared by 6 bases and J by 4 bases, with 7 bases of the junction left unmatched. This CDR3 is 14 amino acids long. Per the germline V gene, CDR1 is SEHNR and CDR2 is FQNEAQ (reference sequence).

As concerns this clone: Other DNA sequences in this specimen translate into the identical CDR3. The chain has TRBV7-6 and TRBJ2-3, with D tentatively TRBD1 (6 bases). The germline gives CDR1 SGHVS, CDR2 FNYEAQ. CDR3 size: 15 residues. The ends were cut back, 6 bases at V and 0 bases at J, with 13 bases in the middle. CDR3 coding DNA: TGTGCCAGCAGTCTGGCAGGGGCTAGCACAGATACGCAGTATTTT. It encodes CASSLAGASTDTQYF.

The chain carries TRBV5-1 and TRBJ2-3, with 9 bases lining up with TRBD2. There are 14 residues in the CDR3. With V trimmed by 2 bases and J by 6 bases, 4 bases remained unmatched. CDR1 SGHRS and CDR2 YFSETQ come from the germline V gene. CDR3 bases: TGCGCCAGCAGCTTCATAGCGGGAGCTGATACGCAGTATTTT. It yields the protein CASSFIAGADTQYF.

This chain uses TRBV9 with TRBJ1-4, with 10 bases fitting TRBD1. The germline gives CDR1 SGDLS, CDR2 YYNGEE. V shed 1 base and J 6 bases; nucleotides not matched to a gene: 12. This CDR3 comprises 18 residues. The CDR3 reads CASSVSGTGEVGYEKLFF. The CDR3 DNA follows: TGTGCCAGCAGCGTATCGGGGACAGGGGAGGTTGGGTATGAAAAACTGTTTTTT.

The chain recombines TRBV5-1 with TRBJ2-2; perhaps TRBD1 as D (6 bases). The CDR3 has 13 amino acids. The germline CDR1 and CDR2 sequences are SGHRS and YFSETQ. V was cut by 3 bases and J by 3 bases, with 6 bases left in between. The DNA of the CDR3 is TGCGCCAGCAGCTCAGGGGACACCGGGGAGCTGTTTTTT. Residues: CASSSGDTGELFF.

The chain couples TRBV27 to TRBJ1-2, with D perhaps TRBD1 (6 bases). From germline, CDR1 is MNHEY and CDR2 SMNVEV (reference sequence). The CDR3 is made up of 14 amino acids. V lost 2 bases and J lost 4, with 11 bases in between. The CDR3 spells CASSLNRVGYGYTF. CDR3 in DNA: TGTGCCAGCAGTTTAAACAGGGTGGGCTATGGCTACACCTTC.

The chain uses TRBV4-1 and TRBJ2-2, with TRBD2 identical over 9 bases. Germline trimming cut 3 bases from V and 3 bases from J; bases unmatched to any gene: 8. The CDR3 sequence is 17 residues long. CDR1 and CDR2 from the germline V gene are MGHRA and YSYEKL. The CDR3 DNA reads as TGCGCCAGCAGCCAGGGGGCTAGCGGGGCCTACACCGGGGAGCTGTTTTTT. This sequence encodes CASSQGASGAYTGELFF.

The CDR3 bases are TGTGCCAGCAGTGGGGTAGGGGCGAACACTGAAGCTTTCTTT. Translation gives CASSGVGANTEAFF. The genes are TRBV6-1 and TRBJ1-1; possible D gene TRBD1, 5 bases. CDR3 length equals 14 residues. Germline V gene data show CDR1 as MNHNS and CDR2 as SASEGT. The germline V and J ends were trimmed by 4 bases and 1 base, with 10 bases remaining between them.

The chain is built from TRBV23-1 and TRBJ1-2; D not certain. TRBV23-1 counts as an open reading frame of uncertain function. Deletions cut 0 bases from V and 8 bases from J, with 7 bases between. This CDR3 has 12 residues. The DNA for the CDR3 is TGCGCCAGCAGTCAATCGGAGGGCGGCTACACCTTC. This codes for CASSQSEGGYTF.